The clone carrying this TCR beta chain showed up just a few times. Its antigen remains unknown. At one of its ends the junction is not consistent with the germline gene, which may arise from a read error. TCRdb called the RT-PCR reads again in MiXCR, with one record for every CDR3 protein. The sample shows hundreds of thousands of distinct CDR3 sequences, about 20% of them seen only once. This entry comes from a study of response to subunit inactivated influenza vaccine. The germline CDR1 and CDR2 sequences are SEHNR and FQNEAQ (reference sequence). The CDR3 consists of 14 residues. Study outcomes and limitations: Authors suggested each seasonal flu vaccination may recruit only limited numbers of new T cells.

The specimen was PBMCs from blood, collected 21 months after vaccination. The clonotype comes from a man aged 45 to 75 who received an inactivated influenza vaccine. The chain carries TRBV7-9 and TRBJ1-1; D uncertain. The CDR3: CASSLDGPQSEAFF. CDR3 DNA: TGTGCCAGCAGCTTAGACGGACCCCAATCTGAGGCTTTCTTT.